Presented here are 17 T cell receptor beta chains from one specimen sequenced in a study of T cell repertoires in cytomegalovirus infection. Their cognate antigens are unknown. TCRdb re-called the reads with MiXCR, one entry per CDR3 protein. Of roughly 500,000 distinct CDR3 sequences listed, about 33% are singletons. The sample here was cultured PBMCs, taken from culture after CMV antigen stimulation. The receptors were sampled from a human donor in good health (CMV status not recorded). Some clones in this sample may be carry-over from other donors' samples.

This clonotype showed up just a few times. The genes are TRBV14 and TRBJ2-3; possible D gene TRBD2, 6 bases. The ends were cut back, 3 bases at V and 1 base at J, with 14 bases in the middle. The germline V gene encodes CDR1 SGHDN and CDR2 FVKESK. This CDR3 spans 16 amino acids. The CDR3 spells CASSHTAGRRTDTQYF. In DNA, the CDR3 is TGTGCCAGCAGCCATACGGCGGGGCGGCGCACAGATACGCAGTATTTT.

This clonotype was seen a handful of times. J is TRBJ1-1 and V is TRBV19; D gene unclear. V gave up 5 bases and J gave up 7 bases, with 8 bases separating them. This CDR3 is 11 amino acids long. Germline values: CDR1 LNHDA, CDR2 SQIVND (reference sequence). Here the CDR3 reads CASSPPSEAFF. Here the CDR3 DNA reads TGTGCCAGTAGTCCGCCCAGTGAAGCTTTCTTT.

This clonotype was seen only a few times. The rearrangement links TRBV28 to TRBJ1-2; maybe TRBD1 (6 bases). V shed 6 bases and J shed 5 bases, with 16 bases lying between them. This CDR3 spans 14 amino acids. Germline V gives CDR1 MDHEN, CDR2 SYDVKM. The CDR3 DNA reads as TGTGCCAGCAGCGAGGGGGATCAAGTATATGGCTACACCTTC. As protein: CASSEGDQVYGYTF.

Many counts were recorded for this clonotype. The V call is TRBV7-2, the J call TRBJ1-5, with D possibly matching TRBD1 (6 bases). The CDR3 is 16 amino acids. CDR1 SGHTA and CDR2 FQGNSA come from the germline V gene. V lost 3 bases and J lost 0, with 12 bases in between. This CDR3 is CASSFTGGGSNQPQHF. CDR3 DNA sequence: TGTGCCAGCAGCTTTACCGGGGGCGGTAGCAATCAGCCCCAGCATTTT.

The chain couples TRBV29-1 to TRBJ2-3; D unclear. CDR3 length: 13 residues. Germline assignment: CDR1 SQVTM and CDR2 ANQGSEA. The V gene lost 3 bases and the J gene lost 3 bases, with 10 bases spanning the gap. CDR3 residues: CSVDGAGTDTQYF. For the CDR3, the DNA is TGCAGCGTTGACGGAGCTGGGACAGATACGCAGTATTTT.

The V call is TRBV5-1, the J call TRBJ2-3; D gene unclear. The germline CDR1 and CDR2 sequences are SGHRS and YFSETQ. There are 13 residues in the CDR3. V was pared by 4 bases and J by 6 bases, with 12 bases between. This chain's CDR3 is CASSHDGRDTQYF. The CDR3 DNA sequence: TGCGCCAGCAGCCATGACGGGCGGGATACGCAGTATTTT. The full variable domain, completed using reference TRBV5-1 and TRBJ2-3, is KAGVTQTPRYLIKTRGQQVTLSCSPISGHRSVSWYQQTPGQGLQFLFEYFSETQRNKGNFPGRFSGRQFSNSRSEMNVSTLELGDSALYLCASSHDGRDTQYFGPGTRLTVL.

In this sample, this clonotype turned up a few times. The V and J genes are TRBV7-2 and TRBJ1-1, with D possibly matching TRBD1 (5 bases). V was trimmed by 1 base and J by 5 bases, leaving 14 bases between them. The CDR3 is 15 amino acids. Germline V gene lookup returns CDR1 SGHTA and CDR2 FQGNSA. CDR3 sequence reads: CASSLDLGRNTEAFF. The CDR3 region has the DNA TGTGCCAGCAGCTTAGATCTGGGACGGAATACTGAAGCTTTCTTT.

The J gene is TRBJ2-3, the V gene TRBV4-1; D might be TRBD2 (5 bases). Per the germline V gene, CDR1 is MGHRA and CDR2 is YSYEKL. Trimming shortened V by 1 base and J by 0 bases, and 8 bases separated the two germline ends. The CDR3 has 15 residues. The CDR3 protein is CASSQASRSTDTQYF. For the CDR3, the DNA is TGCGCCAGCAGCCAAGCTAGCAGGAGCACAGATACGCAGTATTTT.

The V and J genes are TRBV28 and TRBJ2-1; weak D call: TRBD2 (5 bases). Trimming removed 8 bases from V and 5 bases from J, with 16 bases in between. The germline V gene has CDR1 MDHEN and CDR2 SYDVKM. The CDR3 loop spans 14 amino acids. CDR3 residues: CASATGNLHNEQFF. DNA for the CDR3: TGTGCCAGCGCCACGGGAAACCTCCACAATGAGCAGTTCTTC.

V gene TRBV7-2 combines with J gene TRBJ2-1; 9 bases match TRBD2. The V segment lost 2 bases and the J segment 9 bases; nucleotides outside the gene matches: 8. The CDR3 runs 15 residues. The germline V gene has CDR1 SGHTA and CDR2 FQGNSA. The CDR3 DNA reads TGTGCCAGCAGCTTATGGCCTAGCGGGAATGGTGAGCAGTTCTTC. Translation: CASSLWPSGNGEQFF.

This chain connects TRBV6-1 to TRBJ2-7; TRBD1 is a possible D gene (5 bases). Germline values: CDR1 MNHNS, CDR2 SASEGT. This CDR3 comprises 14 residues. V dropped 5 bases and J dropped 1 base, with 12 bases sitting between them. CDR3 sequence (DNA): TGTGCCAGCAGTTACAGGTGTAGGTCCTACGAGCAGTACTTC. It yields the protein CASSYRCRSYEQYF.

The rearrangement uses TRBV7-9 and TRBJ1-2; 12 bases are shared with TRBD1. The CDR3 runs 15 residues. V lost 5 bases, J lost 7 bases, and 8 bases stayed unmatched. In germline, CDR1 is SEHNR, CDR2 FQNEAQ (reference sequence). The CDR3 reads CASSPGTGGGGGYTF. The CDR3, as DNA: TGTGCCAGCAGCCCAGGGACAGGGGGCGGTGGTGGCTACACCTTC. The variable domain in full, completed from reference TRBV7-9 and TRBJ1-2, reads DTGVSQNPRHKITKRGQNVTFRCDPISEHNRLYWYRQTLGQGPEFLTYFQNEAQLEKSRLLSDRFSAERPKGSFSTLEIQRTEQGDSAMYLCASSPGTGGGGGYTFGSGTRLTVV.

In its sample, this clonotype was seen many times. The chain employs TRBV7-8 and TRBJ2-1; no firm D call. The germline gives CDR1 SGHVS, CDR2 FQNEAQ. The CDR3 covers 13 residues. V shed 8 bases and J shed 9 bases, with 17 bases lying between them. In DNA, the CDR3 is TGTGCCAGCTCGATTGATCGGCGTGGTGAGCAGTTCTTC. It translates to CASSIDRRGEQFF.

This chain joins TRBV4-3 and TRBJ2-3; D gene uncertain. Germline loops: CDR1 LGHNA, CDR2 YSLEER. CDR3 length: 17 residues. The V end was cut by 0 bases, the J end by 1 base, with 14 bases between. CDR3 coding DNA: TGCGCCAGCAGCCAAGAAAGGCTCCTTCGAGGCACAGATACGCAGTATTTT. Translation gives CASSQERLLRGTDTQYF.

This clonotype was counted at least ten times. This chain joins TRBV12-3 or TRBV12-4 and TRBJ2-1; TRBD1 aligns across 8 bases. The CDR3 has 15 amino acids. Trimming removed 6 bases from V and 3 bases from J; junction bases left unmatched: 7. CDR3 nucleotide sequence: TGTGCCAGCAGCCTTGACGGACAGGGCTACAATGAGCAGTTCTTC. It codes for CASSLDGQGYNEQFF.

The chain couples TRBV7-2 to TRBJ1-2; D is perhaps TRBD1 (5 bases). Trimming shortened V by 3 bases and J by 7 bases, and 15 bases separated the two germline ends. The CDR3 is 14 amino acids. Germline V gene lookup returns CDR1 SGHTA and CDR2 FQGNSA. The CDR3 is CASSFQGSYSGYTF. The DNA for the CDR3 is TGTGCCAGCAGCTTCCAGGGTTCCTATTCTGGCTACACCTTC. Complete variable domain (other parts from reference TRBV7-2 and TRBJ1-2): GAGVSQSPSNKVTEKGKDVELRCDPISGHTALYWYRQSLGQGLEFLIYFQGNSAPDKSGLPSDRFSAERTGGSVSTLTIQRTQQEDSAVYLCASSFQGSYSGYTFGSGTRLTVV.

This rearrangement joins TRBV7-9 to TRBJ2-5; perhaps TRBD2 as D (5 bases). CDR3 length: 13 residues. CDR1 is SEHNR, CDR2 FQNEAQ, per germline (reference sequence). Trimming pared 6 bases from V and 2 bases from J, leaving 10 bases between. The CDR3: CASRLSVQETQYF. In DNA form, the CDR3 reads TGTGCCAGCAGGCTTAGCGTACAAGAGACCCAGTACTTC.